This T cell receptor beta chain was sequenced for a study of cytomegalovirus exposure and HLA in healthy donors. PCR involved 60 Vbeta and 13 Jbeta primers. TCRdb's copy holds only in-frame clones and misses some; the assay was immunoSEQ multiplex PCR. The sample carries fewer than 85,000 clones, under 80% recorded once. The ends were cut back, 6 bases at V and 2 bases at J, with 14 bases in the middle. Germline CDR1 is MDHEN and CDR2 is SYDVKM. The CDR3 consists of 14 residues. Study outcomes and limitations: Association with HLA alleles at 0.05 false discovery rate was found for 16,951 TCR beta sequences in a later analysis.

Worth noting for this clone: Its target is unknown.

The sequence was obtained from a man younger than 35 in good health and CMV-seropositive. Sequencing input: PBMCs. The chain uses TRBV28 and TRBJ2-7; D is possibly TRBD1 (6 bases). The CDR3 sequence: CASRYGQSTYEQYF. The CDR3 coding sequence is TGTGCCAGCAGGTACGGACAGTCAACCTACGAGCAGTACTTC. Full variable domain (outside the CDR3, taken from reference TRBV28 and TRBJ2-7): DVKVTQSSRYLVKRTGEKVFLECVQDMDHENMFWYRQDPGLGLRLIYFSYDVKMKEKGDIPEGYSVSREKKERFSLILESASTNQTSMYLCASRYGQSTYEQYFGPGTRLTVT.